One and the same sample provided the 15 T cell receptor beta chains below, sequenced in a study of shared clonotypes between healthy human individuals. Data came from immunoSEQ multiplex PCR; TCRdb stores just in-frame clones and leaves some out. The data hold some 2,500,000 clones, with roughly 93% observed a single time. The sequenced sample was naive CD4+ T cells from PBMCs. Indicated subset: CD45RA+ positively selected. These receptors all stem from a man aged 18 to 30 in good health. Some clones in this sample may be carry-over from other donors' samples.

This clone was counted between two and nine times. The chain joins TRBV30 to TRBJ1-1; a possible D gene is TRBD1 (6 bases). V lost 5 bases to trimming and J lost 2 bases, with 12 bases between them. This CDR3 is built from 13 residues. Germline V gene sequence: CDR1 GTSNPN, CDR2 SVGIG (reference sequence). The CDR3 here is CAWETGVNTEAFF. The CDR3 nucleotides are TGTGCCTGGGAGACAGGAGTAAACACTGAAGCTTTCTTT.

Concerning this clone: Other DNA sequences in the sample encode the same CDR3. J is TRBJ2-7 and V is TRBV6-5, with TRBD1 identical over 10 bases. From germline, CDR1 is MNHEY and CDR2 SVGAGI. CDR3 length: 15 residues. Unmatched junction bases numbered 0, after V lost 0 bases and J lost 1 base. The CDR3 spells CASSYSDRGSYEQYF. Here the CDR3 DNA reads TGTGCCAGCAGTTACTCGGACAGGGGGTCCTACGAGCAGTACTTC.

As concerns this clone: This sample also contains other DNA sequences that code for the same CDR3. V usage is TRBV7-9 and J usage is TRBJ2-3, with D possibly being TRBD1 or TRBD2 (5 bases each). V lost 1 base and J lost 0, with 8 bases in between. Germline V gene lookup returns CDR1 SEHNR and CDR2 FQNEAQ (reference sequence). The CDR3 is made up of 15 amino acids. CDR3 nucleotides: TGTGCCAGCAGCTTAGTCGGGGCCAGCACAGATACGCAGTATTTT. Translated, it gives CASSLVGASTDTQYF.

The chain recombines TRBV27 with TRBJ2-5; D not resolved. Germline loops: CDR1 MNHEY, CDR2 SMNVEV (reference sequence). This CDR3 is built from 17 residues. V lost 6 bases to trimming and J lost 5 bases, with 25 bases between them. The CDR3 DNA follows: TGTGCCAGCAGATTCCCCCTGAAAGGTGGTCATCCGGAGACCCAGTACTTC. The encoded protein is CASRFPLKGGHPETQYF.

V usage is TRBV28 and J usage is TRBJ2-3, with D possibly being TRBD2 (5 bases). Germline loops: CDR1 MDHEN, CDR2 SYDVKM. Trimming took 7 bases from V and 7 from J, leaving 9 bases between them. This CDR3 has 11 residues. The CDR3 nucleotides are TGTGCCAGCACATTAGCGAATACGCAGTATTTT. Translating it yields CASTLANTQYF.

V gene TRBV6-6 combines with J gene TRBJ1-2; TRBD1 aligns across 10 bases. CDR1 and CDR2 from the germline V gene are MNHNY and SVGAGI (reference sequence). The CDR3 covers 15 residues. Losses at the gene ends were 6 bases for V and 8 bases for J; bases not matched to a gene: 12. The chain's CDR3 is CASRPPGGQGRGYTF. As DNA, the CDR3 is TGTGCCAGCAGACCGCCGGGGGGACAGGGGCGAGGCTACACCTTC.

This CDR3 reads CASSLSGGPRGQYF. CDR3 DNA sequence: TGTGCCAGCAGCTTGTCGGGAGGCCCTCGGGGGCAGTACTTC. This sequence joins TRBV5-4 and TRBJ2-7; TRBD2 agrees at 7 bases. The CDR3 is 14 residues long. Germline V CDR1 and CDR2: SGHNT, YYREEE (reference sequence). Germline trimming cut 1 base from V and 9 bases from J; bases unmatched to any gene: 10.

This clone has only one observation. The V gene is TRBV6-5, the J gene TRBJ2-5; weak D call: TRBD1 (7 bases). Germline assignment: CDR1 MNHEY and CDR2 SVGAGI. This CDR3 is built from 15 residues. Trimming removed 0 bases from V and 5 bases from J, with 13 bases in between. The CDR3 DNA sequence: TGTGCCAGCAGTTACTCAGGGGGCGCGGGGGAGACCCAGTACTTC. Protein sequence: CASSYSGGAGETQYF.

Turning to this clone: One end of the junction fails to match germline, which may point to a read error. The chain uses TRBV6-6 and TRBJ2-1; 8 bases map to TRBD2. Germline CDR1 and CDR2: MNHNY and SVGAGI (reference sequence). The CDR3 is made up of 13 amino acids. CDR3 sequence reads: CASSDPPSGFSIF. The CDR3 DNA follows: TGTGCCAGCAGTGACCCCCCTAGCGGGTTTTCAATCTTC.

V and J are TRBV4-2 and TRBJ2-5; D remains ambiguous. This CDR3 region has 13 residues. In germline, CDR1 is LGHNA, CDR2 YNFKEQ. Trimming cost V 7 bases and J 2 bases, with 11 bases left between them. The CDR3 DNA reads as TGTGCCAGCAAACCGAACCTTCAAGAGACCCAGTACTTC. Translation: CASKPNLQETQYF.

Comment on this clone: Other DNA sequences in this specimen translate into the identical CDR3. The rearrangement links TRBV9 to TRBJ2-1; possible D gene TRBD2, 5 bases. The germline CDR1 and CDR2 sequences are SGDLS and YYNGEE. V gave up 2 bases and J gave up 5 bases, with 8 bases separating them. The CDR3 covers 13 residues. The DNA for the CDR3 is TGTGCCAGCAGCGTCGGACTTGACAATGAGCAGTTCTTC. Translated, it gives CASSVGLDNEQFF.

The chain is built from TRBV9 and TRBJ1-1; D not certain. CDR3 size: 16 residues. Germline CDR1 and CDR2: SGDLS and YYNGEE. The ends were cut back, 0 bases at V and 11 bases at J, with 23 bases in the middle. In DNA form, the CDR3 reads TGTGCCAGCAGCGTAGACGAGACCCGGTTGTCTTCGGGGGCTTTCTTT. Translated: CASSVDETRLSSGAFF. Drawing the rest from reference TRBV9 and TRBJ1-1, the complete variable domain is DSGVTQTPKHLITATGQRVTLRCSPRSGDLSVYWYQQSLDQGLQFLIQYYNGEERAKGNILERFSAQQFPDLHSELNLSSLELGDSALYFCASSVDETRLSSGAFFGQGTRLTVV.

CDR3 loop: CASSAGGTSGSTDTQYF. For the CDR3, the DNA is TGTGCCAGCAGCGCGGGGGGGACTAGCGGAAGCACAGATACGCAGTATTTT. The genes are TRBV5-4 and TRBJ2-3; 11 nucleotides line up with TRBD2. Looked up from germline, CDR1 is SGHNT and CDR2 is YYREEE (reference sequence). J was trimmed by 0 bases and V by 4 bases; bases with no gene match: 7. This CDR3 region has 17 residues.

A remark on this clone: Other nucleotide sequences from this sample produce the same CDR3. The chain carries TRBV9 and TRBJ2-7; the D gene is possibly TRBD2 (6 bases). The V gene lost 0 bases and the J gene lost 0 bases, with 10 bases spanning the gap. Germline V lookup: CDR1 SGDLS, CDR2 YYNGEE. The CDR3 runs 15 residues. The CDR3 here is CASSVGRESSYEQYF. The CDR3 DNA is TGTGCCAGCAGCGTAGGCCGGGAGAGCTCCTACGAGCAGTACTTC.

The chain links TRBV5-4 to TRBJ2-7, with TRBD1 matching over 7 bases. Germline V CDR1 and CDR2: SGHNT, YYREEE (reference sequence). Trimming removed 4 bases from V and 2 bases from J; junction bases left unmatched: 9. The CDR3 is made up of 15 amino acids. The CDR3 nucleotides are TGTGCCAGCAGCCCCACCGGGACAGCAACCTACGAGCAGTACTTC. Translation: CASSPTGTATYEQYF.